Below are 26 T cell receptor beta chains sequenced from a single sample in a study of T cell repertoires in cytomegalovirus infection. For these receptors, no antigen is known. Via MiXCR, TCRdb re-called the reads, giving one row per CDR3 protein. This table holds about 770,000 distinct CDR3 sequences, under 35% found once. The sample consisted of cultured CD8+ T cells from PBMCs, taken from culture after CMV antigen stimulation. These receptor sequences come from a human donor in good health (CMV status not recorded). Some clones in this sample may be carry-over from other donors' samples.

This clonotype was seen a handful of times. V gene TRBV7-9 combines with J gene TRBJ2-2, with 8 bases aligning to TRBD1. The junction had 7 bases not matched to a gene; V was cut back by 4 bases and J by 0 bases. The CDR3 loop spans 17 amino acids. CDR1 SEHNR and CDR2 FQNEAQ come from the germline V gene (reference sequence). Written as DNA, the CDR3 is TGTGCCAGCAGCTCCACAGGGACAGGCGCGAACACCGGGGAGCTGTTTTTT. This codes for CASSSTGTGANTGELFF.

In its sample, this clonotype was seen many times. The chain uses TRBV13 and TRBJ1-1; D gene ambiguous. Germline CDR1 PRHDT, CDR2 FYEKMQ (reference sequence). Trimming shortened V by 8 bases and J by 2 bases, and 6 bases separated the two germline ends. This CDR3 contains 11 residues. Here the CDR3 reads CASAGNTEAFF. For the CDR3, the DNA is TGTGCCAGCGCAGGCAACACTGAAGCTTTCTTT.

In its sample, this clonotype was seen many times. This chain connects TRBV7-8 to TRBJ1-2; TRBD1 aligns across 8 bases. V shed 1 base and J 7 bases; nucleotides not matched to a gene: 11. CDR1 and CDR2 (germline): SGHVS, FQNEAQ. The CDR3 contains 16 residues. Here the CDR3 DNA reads TGTGCCAGCAGCTTAGATGGAGGCAGGGGGCAGGGTGGCTACACCTTC. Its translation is CASSLDGGRGQGGYTF.

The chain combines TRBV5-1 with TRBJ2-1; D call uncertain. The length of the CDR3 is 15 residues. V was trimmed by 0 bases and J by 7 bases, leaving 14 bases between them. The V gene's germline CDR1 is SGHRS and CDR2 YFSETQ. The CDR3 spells CASSLAPLAVNEQFF. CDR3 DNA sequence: TGCGCCAGCAGCTTGGCCCCCCTTGCGGTGAATGAGCAGTTCTTC.

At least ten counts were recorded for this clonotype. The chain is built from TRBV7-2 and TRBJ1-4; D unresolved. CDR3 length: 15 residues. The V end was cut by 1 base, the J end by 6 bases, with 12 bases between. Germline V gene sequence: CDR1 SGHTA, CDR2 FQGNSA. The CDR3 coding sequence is TGTGCCAGCAGCTTAGGGCGGGCCTTTCATGAAAAACTGTTTTTT. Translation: CASSLGRAFHEKLFF.

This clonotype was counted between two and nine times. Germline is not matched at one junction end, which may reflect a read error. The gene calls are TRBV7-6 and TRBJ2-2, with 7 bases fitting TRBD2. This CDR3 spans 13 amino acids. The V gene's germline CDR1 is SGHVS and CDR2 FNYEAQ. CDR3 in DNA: TGTGCTAGCAGTCCCCGCTCGGGAGGAAAGCTGTTTTTT. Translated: CASSPRSGGKLFF.

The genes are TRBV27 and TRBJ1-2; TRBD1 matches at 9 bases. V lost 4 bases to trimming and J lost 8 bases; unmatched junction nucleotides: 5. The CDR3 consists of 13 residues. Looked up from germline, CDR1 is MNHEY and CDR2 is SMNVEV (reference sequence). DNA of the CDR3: TGTGCCAGCAGTTGGGGACAGGGATTCGGCTACACCTTC. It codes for CASSWGQGFGYTF.

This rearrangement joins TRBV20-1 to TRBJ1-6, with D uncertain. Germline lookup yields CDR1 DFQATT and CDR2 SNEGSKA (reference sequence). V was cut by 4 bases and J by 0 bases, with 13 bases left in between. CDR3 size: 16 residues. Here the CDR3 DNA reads TGCAGTGCTAACGACTTGTACGGCTCCTATAATTCACCCCTCCACTTT. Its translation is CSANDLYGSYNSPLHF.

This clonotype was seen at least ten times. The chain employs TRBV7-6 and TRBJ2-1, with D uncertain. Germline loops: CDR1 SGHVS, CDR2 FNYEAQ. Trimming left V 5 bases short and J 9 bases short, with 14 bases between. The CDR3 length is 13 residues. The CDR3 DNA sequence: TGTGCCAGCAGCCCCCCCCTAGGTGGTGAGCAGTTCTTC. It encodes CASSPPLGGEQFF.

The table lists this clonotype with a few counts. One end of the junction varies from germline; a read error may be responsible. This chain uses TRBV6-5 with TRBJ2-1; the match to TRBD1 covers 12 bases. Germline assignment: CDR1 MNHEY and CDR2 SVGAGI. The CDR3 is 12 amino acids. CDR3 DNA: TGTGCCAGCAGCCATGGGACAGGGGGCGCGTCCTTC. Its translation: CASSHGTGGASF.

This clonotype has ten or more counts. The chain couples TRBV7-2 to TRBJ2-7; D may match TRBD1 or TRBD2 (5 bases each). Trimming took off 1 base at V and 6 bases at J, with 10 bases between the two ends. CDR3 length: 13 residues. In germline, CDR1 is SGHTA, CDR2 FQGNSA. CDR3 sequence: CASSLGSGTEQYV. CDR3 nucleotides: TGTGCCAGCAGCTTAGGGTCAGGGACCGAGCAGTACGTC.

In DNA form, the CDR3 reads TGCAGTGCGGCGAAGAGCGGGGGGAGTGCAGATACGCAGTATTTT. Its translation: CSAAKSGGSADTQYF. The rearrangement uses TRBV20-1 and TRBJ2-3; TRBD2 aligns across 9 bases. The CDR3 contains 15 residues. The V gene's germline CDR1 is DFQATT and CDR2 SNEGSKA (reference sequence). Germline trimming cut 6 bases from V and 4 bases from J; bases unmatched to any gene: 11.

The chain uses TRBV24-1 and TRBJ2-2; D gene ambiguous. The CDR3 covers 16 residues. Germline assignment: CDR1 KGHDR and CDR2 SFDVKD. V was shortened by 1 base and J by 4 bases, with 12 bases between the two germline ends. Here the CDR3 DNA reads TGTGCCACCAGTGATTTTCGGACGGAAATCACCGGGGAGCTGTTTTTT. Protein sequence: CATSDFRTEITGELFF.

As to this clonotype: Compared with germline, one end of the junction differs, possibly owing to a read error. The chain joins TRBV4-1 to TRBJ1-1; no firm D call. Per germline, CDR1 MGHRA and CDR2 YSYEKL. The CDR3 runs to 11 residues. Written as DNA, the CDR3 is TGCGCCAGCAGCCAAGGCGGGCCTCGGCTCTTT. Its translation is CASSQGGPRLF.

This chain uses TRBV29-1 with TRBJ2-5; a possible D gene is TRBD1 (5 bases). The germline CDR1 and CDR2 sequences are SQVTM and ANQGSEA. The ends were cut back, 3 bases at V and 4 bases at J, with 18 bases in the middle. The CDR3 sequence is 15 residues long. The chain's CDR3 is CSVEGRSGNIETQYF. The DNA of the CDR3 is TGCAGCGTTGAGGGAAGATCAGGGAATATAGAGACCCAGTACTTC.

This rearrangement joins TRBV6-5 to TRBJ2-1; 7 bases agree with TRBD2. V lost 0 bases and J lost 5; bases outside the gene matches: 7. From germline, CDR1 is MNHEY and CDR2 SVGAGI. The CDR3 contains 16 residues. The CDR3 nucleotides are TGTGCCAGCAGTTACTCGGCCAGCGGGGCCAACAATGAGCAGTTCTTC. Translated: CASSYSASGANNEQFF.

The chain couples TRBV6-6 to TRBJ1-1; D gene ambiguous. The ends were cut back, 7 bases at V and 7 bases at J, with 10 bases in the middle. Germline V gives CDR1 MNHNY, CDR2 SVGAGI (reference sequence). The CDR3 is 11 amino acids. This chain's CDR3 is CASTSMVEAFF. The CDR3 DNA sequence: TGTGCCAGCACTTCGATGGTTGAAGCTTTCTTT.

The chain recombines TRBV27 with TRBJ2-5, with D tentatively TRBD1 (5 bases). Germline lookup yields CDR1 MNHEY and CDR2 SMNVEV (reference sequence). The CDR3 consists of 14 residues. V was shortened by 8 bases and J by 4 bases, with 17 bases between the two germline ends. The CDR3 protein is CASQGLGFGETQYF. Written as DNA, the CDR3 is TGTGCCAGCCAGGGTCTCGGCTTTGGAGAGACCCAGTACTTC.

DNA of the CDR3: TGTGCCAGCAGCGTAGAGGAGGTCCCCACTGAAGCTTTCTTT. Protein product: CASSVEEVPTEAFF. J is TRBJ1-1 and V is TRBV9; no clear D. The germline V gene has CDR1 SGDLS and CDR2 YYNGEE. There are 14 residues in the CDR3. The V gene lost 0 bases and the J gene lost 4 bases, with 10 bases spanning the gap.

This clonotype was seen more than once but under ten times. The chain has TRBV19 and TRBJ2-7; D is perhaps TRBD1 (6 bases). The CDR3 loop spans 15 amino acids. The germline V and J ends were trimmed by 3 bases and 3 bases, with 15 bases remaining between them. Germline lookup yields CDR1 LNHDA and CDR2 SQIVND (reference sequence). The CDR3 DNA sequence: TGTGCCAGTAGTATTGGGGACACGATACTCTACGAGCAGTACTTC. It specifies CASSIGDTILYEQYF.

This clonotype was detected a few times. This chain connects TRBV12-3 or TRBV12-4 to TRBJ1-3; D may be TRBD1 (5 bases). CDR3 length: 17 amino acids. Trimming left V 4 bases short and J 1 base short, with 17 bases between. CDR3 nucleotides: TGTGCCAGCAGTTCCAGGGTGGGGATATCGTCTGGAAACACCATATATTTT. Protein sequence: CASSSRVGISSGNTIYF.

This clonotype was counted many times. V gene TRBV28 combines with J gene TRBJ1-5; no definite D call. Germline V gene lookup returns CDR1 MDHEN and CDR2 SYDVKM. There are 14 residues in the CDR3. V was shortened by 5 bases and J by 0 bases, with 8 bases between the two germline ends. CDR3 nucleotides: TGTGCCAGCAGTCTAATTGATAGCAATCAGCCCCAGCATTTT. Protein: CASSLIDSNQPQHF.

CDR3 loop: CASSSLSGRNTGELFF. CDR3 DNA: TGTGCCAGCAGTTCACTCTCGGGGAGGAACACCGGGGAGCTGTTTTTT. The rearrangement uses TRBV7-4 and TRBJ2-2; TRBD2 might be the D (5 bases). Germline V gives CDR1 SGHVT, CDR2 SQSDAQ. This CDR3 spans 16 amino acids. Trimming pared 6 bases from V and 1 base from J, leaving 15 bases between.

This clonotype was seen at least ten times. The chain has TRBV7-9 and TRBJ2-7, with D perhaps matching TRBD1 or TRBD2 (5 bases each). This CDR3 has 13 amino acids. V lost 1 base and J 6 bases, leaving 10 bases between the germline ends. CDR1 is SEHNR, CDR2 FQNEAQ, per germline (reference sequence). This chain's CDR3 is CASSLGGTVEQYF. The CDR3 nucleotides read TGTGCCAGCAGCTTAGGGGGGACGGTCGAGCAGTACTTC. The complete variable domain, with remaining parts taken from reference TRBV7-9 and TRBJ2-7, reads DTGVSQNPRHKITKRGQNVTFRCDPISEHNRLYWYRQTLGQGPEFLTYFQNEAQLEKSRLLSDRFSAERPKGSFSTLEIQRTEQGDSAMYLCASSLGGTVEQYFGPGTRLTVT.

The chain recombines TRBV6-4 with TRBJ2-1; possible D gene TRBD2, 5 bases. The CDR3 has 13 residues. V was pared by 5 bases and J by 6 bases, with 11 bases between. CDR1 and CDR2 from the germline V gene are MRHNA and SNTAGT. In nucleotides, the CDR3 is TGTGCCAGCAGTAAGGTAGCGTCCAATGAGCAGTTCTTC. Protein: CASSKVASNEQFF.

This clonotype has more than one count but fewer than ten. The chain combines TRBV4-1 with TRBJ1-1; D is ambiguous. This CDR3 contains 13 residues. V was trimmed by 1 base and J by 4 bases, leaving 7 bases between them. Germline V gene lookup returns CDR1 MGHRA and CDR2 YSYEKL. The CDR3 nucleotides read TGCGCCAGCAGCCAAGGCACATTCACTGAAGCTTTCTTT. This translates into CASSQGTFTEAFF.